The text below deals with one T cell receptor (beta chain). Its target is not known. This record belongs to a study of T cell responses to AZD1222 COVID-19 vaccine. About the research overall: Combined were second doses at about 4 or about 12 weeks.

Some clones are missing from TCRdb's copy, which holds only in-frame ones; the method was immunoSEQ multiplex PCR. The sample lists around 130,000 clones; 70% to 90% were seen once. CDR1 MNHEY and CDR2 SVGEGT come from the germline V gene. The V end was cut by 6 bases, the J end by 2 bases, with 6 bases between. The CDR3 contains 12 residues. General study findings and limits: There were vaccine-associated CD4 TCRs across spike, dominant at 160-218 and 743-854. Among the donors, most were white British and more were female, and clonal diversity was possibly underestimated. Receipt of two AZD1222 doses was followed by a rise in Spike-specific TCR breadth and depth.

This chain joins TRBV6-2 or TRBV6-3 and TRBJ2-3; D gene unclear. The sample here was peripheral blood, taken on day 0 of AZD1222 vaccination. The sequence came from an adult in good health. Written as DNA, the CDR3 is TGTGCCAGCAGCCCTTACACAGATACGCAGTATTTT. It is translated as CASSPYTDTQYF.